These 25 T cell receptor beta chains came from one sample sequenced in a study of glioma-infiltrating T cells after dendritic cell vaccination. The time point denotes: after dendritic cell vaccination, including at tumor progression/relapse. Assay: immunoSEQ multiplex PCR; the TCRdb copy retains only in-frame clones and omits some. Here the sample spans around 83,000 clones, around 84% being singletons. The sequences come from blood, collected after dendritic cell vaccination. The source is a human donor with glioblastoma.

The rearrangement links TRBV7-9 to TRBJ1-2; no firm D call. The CDR3 length is 13 residues. The germline gives CDR1 SEHNR, CDR2 FQNEAQ (reference sequence). V was trimmed by 2 bases and J by 2 bases, leaving 6 bases between them. For the CDR3, the DNA is TGTGCCAGCAGCTTACGAGGGAACTATGGCTACACCTTC. Residues: CASSLRGNYGYTF.

The chain is built from TRBV2 and TRBJ2-1, with 12 bases lining up with TRBD2. Germline loops: CDR1 SNHLY, CDR2 FYNNEI. The CDR3 contains 15 residues. V trimming: 2 bases; J trimming: 7 bases; junction bases outside the gene matches: 3. CDR3 sequence: CASSESSGGANEQFF. In DNA, the CDR3 is TGTGCCAGCAGTGAATCTAGCGGGGGGGCAAATGAGCAGTTCTTC.

This clone is a singleton in its sample. The chain is built from TRBV9 and TRBJ1-4; D is perhaps TRBD1 (5 bases). V gave up 0 bases and J gave up 1 base, with 13 bases separating them. CDR1 is SGDLS and CDR2 is YYNGEE in the germline V gene. This CDR3 contains 17 residues. CDR3: CASSVGAGFGTNEKLFF. DNA of the CDR3: TGTGCCAGCAGCGTAGGAGCAGGGTTTGGAACTAATGAAAAACTGTTTTTT.

The chain couples TRBV19 to TRBJ2-5, with a tentative D call TRBD2 (6 bases). Germline CDR1 is LNHDA and CDR2 is SQIVND (reference sequence). The CDR3 is made up of 17 amino acids. V was trimmed by 1 base and J by 1 base, leaving 16 bases between them. The CDR3 loop is CASSIVGGKAAQETQYF. CDR3 DNA sequence: TGTGCCAGTAGTATAGTAGGAGGGAAAGCGGCCCAAGAGACCCAGTACTTC.

This clone appeared a single time. The V gene is TRBV5-1, the J gene TRBJ2-3, with TRBD2 identical over 8 bases. V was clipped by 0 bases and J by 6 bases; unmatched bases: 9. Looked up from germline, CDR1 is SGHRS and CDR2 is YFSETQ. The CDR3 totals 16 residues. The CDR3 DNA reads as TGCGCCAGCAGCTTGGCCAACGGGAGGGCCAGGGATACGCAGTATTTT. This gives the protein CASSLANGRARDTQYF. The variable domain in full, completed from reference TRBV5-1 and TRBJ2-3, reads KAGVTQTPRYLIKTRGQQVTLSCSPISGHRSVSWYQQTPGQGLQFLFEYFSETQRNKGNFPGRFSGRQFSNSRSEMNVSTLELGDSALYLCASSLANGRARDTQYFGPGTRLTVL.

The chain employs TRBV10-3 and TRBJ2-5, with 8 bases aligning to TRBD2. Germline V lookup: CDR1 ENHRY, CDR2 SYGVKD. Trimming removed 6 bases from V and 1 base from J; junction bases left unmatched: 10. This CDR3 contains 16 residues. The CDR3 DNA reads as TGTGCCATCAGCCTATTCCAAGGACTAGCCCAAGAGACCCAGTACTTC. Amino acids: CAISLFQGLAQETQYF.

This chain uses TRBV6-5 with TRBJ2-7, with D perhaps matching TRBD1 (5 bases). The germline V and J ends were trimmed by 0 bases and 6 bases, with 12 bases remaining between them. Germline V gene lookup returns CDR1 MNHEY and CDR2 SVGAGI. This CDR3 contains 14 residues. This CDR3 reads CASSYSKGVGEQYF. DNA for the CDR3: TGTGCCAGCAGTTACTCGAAAGGGGTGGGCGAGCAGTACTTC.

The V call is TRBV4-1, the J call TRBJ2-1; 14 positions agree with TRBD2. With V trimmed by 3 bases and J by 7 bases, 11 bases remained unmatched. This CDR3 has 18 amino acids. Per the germline V gene, CDR1 is MGHRA and CDR2 is YSYEKL. The CDR3: CASSHGLAGGWAPNEQFF. The CDR3 DNA reads as TGCGCCAGCAGCCACGGACTAGCGGGAGGATGGGCTCCAAATGAGCAGTTCTTC.

This chain connects TRBV4-1 to TRBJ1-2; 8 bases fit TRBD1. The CDR3 loop spans 14 amino acids. Germline V gives CDR1 MGHRA, CDR2 YSYEKL. V gave up 5 bases and J gave up 3 bases; unmatched junction bases: 5. In DNA, the CDR3 is TGCGCCAGCAGCTTCTCGACAGGGGACTATGGCTACACCTTC. It encodes CASSFSTGDYGYTF.

V is TRBV6-5 and J is TRBJ2-1; D is ambiguous. The CDR3 is made up of 11 amino acids. The ends were cut back, 3 bases at V and 8 bases at J, with 5 bases in the middle. CDR1 is MNHEY, CDR2 SVGAGI, per germline. The CDR3 spells CASSYQYEQFF. The CDR3 region has the DNA TGTGCCAGCAGTTATCAGTATGAGCAGTTCTTC.

V gene TRBV18 combines with J gene TRBJ1-4, with D perhaps matching TRBD1 (6 bases). In germline, CDR1 is KGHSH, CDR2 LQKENI. V was pared by 3 bases and J by 0 bases, with 11 bases between. The CDR3 contains 16 residues. The CDR3, as DNA: TGTGCCAGCTCACCCGATCGGACAGCAACTAATGAAAAACTGTTTTTT. It translates to CASSPDRTATNEKLFF. The whole variable domain, remainder taken from reference TRBV18 and TRBJ1-4, is NAGVMQNPRHLVRRRGQEARLRCSPMKGHSHVYWYRQLPEEGLKFMVYLQKENIIDESGMPKERFSAEFPKEGPSILRIQQVVRGDSAAYFCASSPDRTATNEKLFFGSGTQLSVL.

The V and J genes are TRBV25-1 and TRBJ2-1; maybe TRBD1 (6 bases). Germline values: CDR1 MGHDK, CDR2 SYGVNS. V was trimmed by 7 bases and J by 9 bases, leaving 19 bases between them. The CDR3 consists of 14 residues. The CDR3 nucleotides read TGTGCCAGCATAACACAGGGCAATAGAGGTGAGCAGTTCTTC. Amino acids: CASITQGNRGEQFF.

The genes are TRBV29-1 and TRBJ2-1; no reliable D call. CDR1 and CDR2 from the germline V gene are SQVTM and ANQGSEA. Trimming cost V 4 bases and J 0 bases, with 7 bases left between them. The CDR3 is made up of 13 amino acids. DNA for the CDR3: TGCAGCGTTGGAGGTTCCTCCTACAATGAGCAGTTCTTC. This translates into CSVGGSSYNEQFF.

The chain carries TRBV19 and TRBJ1-2; no clear D gene. The V end was cut by 3 bases, the J end by 5 bases, with 7 bases between. The V gene's germline CDR1 is LNHDA and CDR2 SQIVND (reference sequence). The CDR3 runs 12 residues. CDR3 sequence: CASSMRAYGYTF. DNA of the CDR3: TGTGCCAGTAGTATGAGGGCTTATGGCTACACCTTC.

The chain has TRBV6-9 and TRBJ2-1; 10 bases align to TRBD1. The V segment lost 2 bases and the J segment 6 bases; nucleotides outside the gene matches: 4. The CDR3 is made up of 15 amino acids. CDR1 is MNHGY and CDR2 is SVAAGI in the germline V gene. Here the CDR3 DNA reads TGTGCCAGCAGTTATGACAGGGGGCGAGTCAATGAGCAGTTCTTC. Amino acid sequence: CASSYDRGRVNEQFF.

The gene calls are TRBV5-6 and TRBJ2-7, with D perhaps TRBD1 (6 bases). Germline-derived CDR1 and CDR2 are SGHDT and YYEEEE. The CDR3 totals 14 residues. Trimming shortened V by 5 bases and J by 5 bases, and 17 bases separated the two germline ends. The CDR3 bases are TGTGCCAGCAGTCCCCTAGGACAGTCACACGAGCAGTACTTC. Its protein is CASSPLGQSHEQYF.

This chain uses TRBV12-2 with TRBJ2-1; the table's D call, TRBD2, was not checked against the DNA. TRBV12-2 is a pseudogene. The CDR3 spans 15 residues. The CDR3, as DNA: TGTGCAAGTCGCCTCGGACTAGCGGGAGGGAATGAGCAGTTCTTC. The encoded protein is CASRLGLAGGNEQFF.

The chain employs TRBV7-6 and TRBJ2-1, with D tentatively TRBD2 (6 bases). Trimming removed 5 bases at V and 8 bases at J, with 10 bases between. The CDR3 runs to 12 residues. CDR1 is SGHVS and CDR2 is FNYEAQ in the germline V gene. CDR3 sequence reads: CASSAPSDEQFF. The CDR3 DNA sequence: TGTGCCAGCAGCGCACCTAGCGATGAGCAGTTCTTC.

V usage is TRBV13 and J usage is TRBJ2-7, with 11 bases matching TRBD2. V lost 1 base and J lost 2; bases outside the gene matches: 7. The CDR3 is 17 residues long. The V gene's germline CDR1 is PRHDT and CDR2 FYEKMQ (reference sequence). As DNA, the CDR3 is TGTGCCAGCAGCTTAGCCCTAGCGGGAGGTCCTGCCTACGAGCAGTACTTC. Protein: CASSLALAGGPAYEQYF.

This chain uses TRBV9 with TRBJ2-2; 9 bases agree with TRBD1. CDR1 is SGDLS and CDR2 is YYNGEE in the germline V gene. V trimming: 0 bases; J trimming: 4 bases; junction bases outside the gene matches: 4. CDR3 length: 16 amino acids. The CDR3 loop reads CASSVAGTGITGELFF. DNA for the CDR3: TGTGCCAGCAGCGTAGCGGGGACAGGGATCACCGGGGAGCTGTTTTTT. Complete variable domain (other parts from reference TRBV9 and TRBJ2-2): DSGVTQTPKHLITATGQRVTLRCSPRSGDLSVYWYQQSLDQGLQFLIQYYNGEERAKGNILERFSAQQFPDLHSELNLSSLELGDSALYFCASSVAGTGITGELFFGEGSRLTVL.

This chain uses TRBV7-7 with TRBJ2-7; possibly TRBD2 for D (6 bases). Germline-derived CDR1 and CDR2 are SSHAT and FNYEAQ (reference sequence). The V end was cut by 1 base, the J end by 5 bases, with 15 bases between. The CDR3 extends over 15 amino acids. CDR3 sequence: CASSLGEAGSDEQYF. The CDR3 DNA is TGTGCCAGCAGCTTAGGAGAGGCGGGGAGTGACGAGCAGTACTTC. Filled out from reference TRBV7-7 and TRBJ2-7, the complete variable domain reads GAGVSQSPRYKVTKRGQDVTLRCDPISSHATLYWYQQALGQGPEFLTYFNYEAQPDKSGLPSDRFSAERPEGSISTLTIQRTEQRDSAMYRCASSLGEAGSDEQYFGPGTRLTVT.

Worth noting for this clone: At the DNA level, this CDR3 is encoded by other sequences in the same sample as well. The chain couples TRBV5-4 to TRBJ2-5; D unresolved. Trimming took 1 base from V and 5 from J, leaving 6 bases between them. In germline, CDR1 is SGHNT, CDR2 YYREEE (reference sequence). The CDR3 runs 12 residues. In DNA, the CDR3 is TGTGCCAGCAGCTTGTCCTTGGAGACCCAGTACTTC. Protein sequence: CASSLSLETQYF.

DNA of the CDR3: TGTGCCAGCAGCTCTAAGCCCGGACAGGCGGTCGGCTACACCTTC. Its translation: CASSSKPGQAVGYTF. This rearrangement joins TRBV7-3 to TRBJ1-2; 7 bases fit TRBD1. CDR3 length: 15 residues. The V gene end was trimmed by 4 bases and the J gene end by 8 bases; junction bases not matched to a gene: 13. In germline, CDR1 is SGHTA, CDR2 FQGTGA. Full variable domain (rest looked up from reference TRBV7-3 and TRBJ1-2): GAGVSQTPSNKVTEKGKYVELRCDPISGHTALYWYRQSLGQGPEFLIYFQGTGAADDSGLPNDRFFAVRPEGSVSTLKIQRTERGDSAVYLCASSSKPGQAVGYTFGSGTRLTVV.

V usage is TRBV10-3 and J usage is TRBJ2-7, with D possibly matching TRBD2 (5 bases). Germline loops: CDR1 ENHRY, CDR2 SYGVKD. The CDR3 is 14 amino acids. V was shortened by 2 bases and J by 5 bases, with 13 bases between the two germline ends. CDR3 bases: TGTGCCATCAGTGAGACTAGTAAAGGTGACGAGCAGTACTTC. Its translation is CAISETSKGDEQYF.

The CDR3 sequence: CASNPLFGKTYEQYF. CDR3 coding DNA: TGTGCCAGCAATCCCCTTTTCGGAAAGACTTACGAGCAGTACTTC. This sequence joins TRBV28 and TRBJ2-7; D gene uncertain. Per the germline V gene, CDR1 is MDHEN and CDR2 is SYDVKM. The CDR3 contains 15 residues. Trimming took off 7 bases at V and 4 bases at J, with 20 bases between the two ends.